The clone carrying this T cell receptor beta chain was observed at least ten times. The antigen is unknown. MiXCR, run by TCRdb on the reads, gives a single entry per CDR3 protein. The sample holds roughly 500,000 distinct CDR3 sequences, roughly 34% seen once. This record comes from a study of T cell repertoires in cytomegalovirus infection. CDR3 size: 12 residues. Germline V gene data show CDR1 as SEHNR and CDR2 as FQNEAQ (reference sequence). V lost 0 bases and J 5 bases, leaving 4 bases between the germline ends. The sequence was collected from a human donor in good health (CMV status not recorded). Some clones in this sample may be carry-over from other donors' samples. The source material was cultured PBMCs, sampled from culture after CMV antigen stimulation. The chain recombines TRBV7-9 with TRBJ1-2, with unresolved D. This CDR3 is CASSLAGYGYTF. Here the CDR3 DNA reads TGTGCCAGCAGCTTAGCAGGGTATGGCTACACCTTC.